This is a list of T cell receptor beta chains from one sample in a study of T cells expressing NK-cell markers. From the 5' RACE reads, TCRdb lists one entry per CDR3 protein and no DNA. The listing contains roughly 450,000 distinct CDR3 sequences. Sequenced input: blood T cells: a sorted CD56 or NKG2C T cell subset, CD4+ or CD8+ T cells, or bulk PBMC T cells (not recorded which). The origin of the receptors is a woman between 50 and 59 years old in good health. The CDR3 runs from the conserved cysteine through the conserved F or W.

V gene: TRBV3-1; J gene: TRBJ1-2; CDR3 protein: CASSQDGGAGYYGYTF
V gene: TRBV3-1; J gene: TRBJ2-3; CDR3 protein: CASSQASTGMTQYF
V gene: TRBV5-1; J gene: TRBJ2-1; CDR3 protein: CASSLALGTSYNEQFF
V gene: TRBV20-1; J gene: TRBJ2-5; CDR3 protein: CSARMERRQETQYF
V gene: TRBV20-1; J gene: TRBJ2-1; CDR3 protein: CSALLAGRNNEQFF
V gene: TRBV19; J gene: TRBJ2-3; CDR3 protein: CASTGGSGTDTQYF
V gene: TRBV5-1; J gene: TRBJ1-4; CDR3 protein: CASSSQQGKNEKLFF
V gene: TRBV4-1; J gene: TRBJ1-4; CDR3 protein: CASSQDEGRRKGKLFF
V gene: TRBV27; J gene: TRBJ2-1; CDR3 protein: CASSSLYYNEQFF
V gene: TRBV7-8; J gene: TRBJ1-2; CDR3 protein: CASRPRGGYGYTF
V gene: TRBV20-1; J gene: TRBJ2-1; CDR3 protein: CSGLEHNEQFF
V gene: TRBV10-3; J gene: TRBJ2-7; CDR3 protein: CAISELAGQGYEQYF
V gene: TRBV20-1; J gene: TRBJ2-3; CDR3 protein: CSVLAASGSTDTQYF
V gene: TRBV2; J gene: TRBJ2-2; CDR3 protein: CASSGDSPQITGELFF
V gene: TRBV28; J gene: TRBJ2-7; CDR3 protein: CASSLGGAGESYEQYF
V gene: TRBV4-1; J gene: TRBJ2-3; CDR3 protein: CASSVFLGRGTDTQYF
V gene: TRBV18; J gene: TRBJ2-5; CDR3 protein: CASSPIAGSETQYF
V gene: TRBV5-6; J gene: TRBJ2-1; CDR3 protein: CASSPVELGRYNEQFF
V gene: TRBV3-1; J gene: TRBJ2-7; CDR3 protein: CASSQDITGSWEQYF
V gene: TRBV29-1; J gene: TRBJ1-1; CDR3 protein: CSVIQGHNEAFF
V gene: TRBV11-3; J gene: TRBJ2-2; CDR3 protein: CASKRGPPNTGELFF
V gene: TRBV27; J gene: TRBJ2-6; CDR3 protein: CASSLDRGGSGANVLTF
V gene: TRBV11-2; J gene: TRBJ1-3; CDR3 protein: CASTFGAGNTIYF
V gene: TRBV5-1; J gene: TRBJ2-3; CDR3 protein: CASSLGQGETDTQYF
V gene: TRBV5-1; J gene: TRBJ2-2; CDR3 protein: CASKLPGTGELFF
V gene: TRBV5-1; J gene: TRBJ2-2; CDR3 protein: CASSLGLDKPGELFF
V gene: TRBV24-1; J gene: TRBJ2-7; CDR3 protein: CATSQGSSYEQYF
V gene: TRBV6-2/TRBV6-3; J gene: TRBJ2-5; CDR3 protein: CASSYSEDPTKETQYF
V gene: TRBV5-1; J gene: TRBJ2-1; CDR3 protein: CASSPLGEGNEQFF
V gene: TRBV27; J gene: TRBJ1-6; CDR3 protein: CASSPNRGFNSPLHF
V gene: TRBV4-2; J gene: TRBJ2-1; CDR3 protein: CASSQEGLAGVNEQFF
V gene: TRBV29-1; J gene: TRBJ2-7; CDR3 protein: CSVAGLAGTYEQYF
V gene: TRBV5-1; J gene: TRBJ2-3; CDR3 protein: CASSMRTGGGTDTQYF
V gene: TRBV5-1; J gene: TRBJ2-1; CDR3 protein: CASSLGPGPEQFF